This T cell receptor beta chain was documented in a study of OX40 agonist ivuxolimab in advanced cancers. Only in-frame clones appear in the TCRdb table, and some are missing; sequencing was by immunoSEQ multiplex PCR. The sample carries roughly 66,000 clones, nearly 90% recorded once. CDR1 and CDR2 from the germline V gene are SGHTA and FQGNSA. The V gene lost 3 bases and the J gene lost 0 bases, with 6 bases spanning the gap. This CDR3 has 14 amino acids. Specimen: CD4+ or CD8+ T cells sorted from blood, collected in a trial of the OX40 agonist ivuxolimab. The sequence came from an adult with an advanced solid tumor such as melanoma, head and neck, liver or kidney cancer. This rearrangement joins TRBV7-2 to TRBJ2-1, with D maybe TRBD2 (5 bases). DNA for the CDR3: TGTGCCAGCAGCTTCCGGGGCTCCTACAATGAGCAGTTCTTC. Its translation is CASSFRGSYNEQFF.